This passage covers 29 T cell receptor beta chains from one sample sequenced in a study of shared clonotypes between healthy human individuals. This table comes from immunoSEQ multiplex PCR, and its TCRdb copy is limited to in-frame clones, with some not included. The sample holds about 460,000 clones, roughly three quarters seen once. The specimen was PBMCs. These receptors all stem from a woman in her thirties or forties in good health. Some clones in this sample may be carry-over from other donors' samples.

The chain joins TRBV5-1 to TRBJ1-2; D gene ambiguous. Trimming removed 4 bases at V and 8 bases at J, with 18 bases between. Germline values: CDR1 SGHRS, CDR2 YFSETQ. This CDR3 is 14 amino acids long. DNA for the CDR3: TGCGCCAGCAGCCCCGGGAGAGGCGAGTCCGGCTACACCTTC. Amino acids: CASSPGRGESGYTF.

The chain is built from TRBV29-1 and TRBJ2-2; D not resolved. The CDR3 is 11 amino acids. Per germline, CDR1 SQVTM and CDR2 ANQGSEA. The germline V and J ends were trimmed by 4 bases and 4 bases, with 4 bases remaining between them. The CDR3 sequence: CSVGGTGELFF. DNA of the CDR3: TGCAGCGTTGGCGGCACCGGGGAGCTGTTTTTT.

This clone appeared a few times. This chain uses TRBV5-1 with TRBJ1-4, with a weak D call TRBD1 (6 bases). CDR3 length: 15 amino acids. CDR1 and CDR2 from the germline V gene are SGHRS and YFSETQ. The V gene lost 3 bases and the J gene lost 4 bases, with 13 bases spanning the gap. The CDR3 coding sequence is TGCGCCAGCAGCTCCAGCAAAGGGGGTAATGAAAAACTGTTTTTT. Its protein product is CASSSSKGGNEKLFF.

The chain recombines TRBV29-1 with TRBJ2-2, with 8 bases fitting TRBD2. The CDR3 is 19 residues long. The ends lost 1 base at V and 1 base at J; junction bases unmatched: 14. Germline CDR1 reads SQVTM; CDR2 reads ANQGSEA. CDR3 DNA sequence: TGCAGCGTTGAAGTTGGGAAGCGGGAGTTGAGGGGGAACACCGGGGAGCTGTTTTTT. Translation gives CSVEVGKRELRGNTGELFF.

The rearrangement links TRBV7-3 to TRBJ2-1, with 13 bases lining up with TRBD2. Germline assignment: CDR1 SGHTA and CDR2 FQGTGA. CDR3 size: 15 residues. V was clipped by 5 bases and J by 9 bases; unmatched bases: 7. The CDR3 spells CASSPPGLAGTEQFF. The CDR3 nucleotides read TGTGCCAGCAGCCCCCCGGGACTAGCGGGAACTGAGCAGTTCTTC.

The CDR3 spells CASRGGETQYF. The CDR3 DNA sequence: TGTGCCAGCAGGGGCGGAGAGACCCAGTACTTC. The chain recombines TRBV5-4 with TRBJ2-5; D ambiguous. The CDR3 covers 11 residues. Germline V lookup: CDR1 SGHNT, CDR2 YYREEE (reference sequence). The ends were cut back, 5 bases at V and 4 bases at J, with 6 bases in the middle.

V and J are TRBV5-1 and TRBJ2-5, with 7 bases aligning to TRBD1. From germline, CDR1 is SGHRS and CDR2 YFSETQ. V lost 4 bases to trimming and J lost 2 bases; unmatched junction nucleotides: 2. The CDR3 contains 13 residues. Here the CDR3 reads CASSPGQQETQYF. CDR3 nucleotides: TGCGCCAGCAGCCCGGGACAGCAAGAGACCCAGTACTTC.

CDR3 DNA: TGTGCCAGCAGTACCCCCAGGGCTAGCGGGAGGATGGCCCAGTACTTC. Its translation is CASSTPRASGRMAQYF. V is TRBV28 and J is TRBJ2-5, with 11 bases matching TRBD2. The CDR3 runs 16 residues. CDR1 and CDR2 (germline): MDHEN, SYDVKM. V was clipped by 5 bases and J by 9 bases; unmatched bases: 14.

This clone was seen a single time. Being one base from a much bigger clone, this may be a read error. The rearrangement joins TRBV10-2 to TRBJ2-2, with D perhaps TRBD1 (5 bases). Trimming pared 2 bases from V and 5 bases from J, leaving 15 bases between. The CDR3 runs to 16 residues. Germline V lookup: CDR1 WSHSY, CDR2 SAAADI. As DNA, the CDR3 is TGCGCCAGCAGTGAGCCGGCAGGGTCTGGTACCGGGGAGCTGTTTTTT. This translates into CASSEPAGSGTGELFF.

Concerning this clone itself: The conserved closing phenylalanine or tryptophan is absent in this CDR3, likely reflecting a read error. The limits of the CDR3 on the DNA are not certain, so only TCRdb's listed CDR3 is given. The rearrangement links TRBV11-1 to TRBJ2-3; the table's D call of TRBD2 was not tested on the DNA. Both ends counted, the CDR3 spans 13 residues. Germline assignment: CDR1 SGHAT and CDR2 FQDESV (reference sequence). CDR3 sequence reads: CASSPEREGPRKV.

V and J are TRBV5-1 and TRBJ2-3; D is uncertain. Germline-derived CDR1 and CDR2 are SGHRS and YFSETQ. With 0 bases removed from V and 4 bases from J, the gap between germline ends came to 9 bases. This CDR3 spans 14 amino acids. The CDR3 sequence is CASSLGWKADTQYF. CDR3 bases: TGCGCCAGCAGCTTGGGATGGAAGGCAGATACGCAGTATTTT.

This clone appeared once. The CDR3 DNA is TGTGCCAGCAGCGGAAATAAACTACCCACTGAAGCTTTCTTT. The encoded protein is CASSGNKLPTEAFF. The V and J genes are TRBV6-6 and TRBJ1-1; D is ambiguous. CDR3 length: 14 amino acids. Germline V gives CDR1 MNHNY, CDR2 SVGAGI (reference sequence). Trimming took 6 bases from V and 4 from J, leaving 15 bases between them.

This sequence joins TRBV5-1 and TRBJ2-1; a possible D gene is TRBD2 (7 bases). The length of the CDR3 is 13 residues. V was trimmed by 1 base and J by 8 bases, leaving 10 bases between them. Germline V gives CDR1 SGHRS, CDR2 YFSETQ. DNA of the CDR3: TGCGCCAGCAGCTTGAGGGGGGGCTATGAGCAGTTCTTC. Protein sequence: CASSLRGGYEQFF.

This rearrangement joins TRBV5-5 to TRBJ2-3, with 10 positions matching TRBD2. The CDR3 is made up of 14 amino acids. CDR1 and CDR2 (germline): SGHKS, YYEKEE (reference sequence). Trimming cost V 4 bases and J 3 bases; bases outside gene matches: 2. This CDR3 reads CASSLLAGTDTQYF. CDR3 coding DNA: TGTGCCAGCAGCCTACTAGCGGGAACAGATACGCAGTATTTT.

The chain uses TRBV11-2 and TRBJ2-7, with TRBD2 as a possible D gene (7 bases). Germline V lookup: CDR1 SGHAT, CDR2 FQNNGV. V was shortened by 3 bases and J by 4 bases, with 16 bases between the two germline ends. There are 15 residues in the CDR3. The CDR3 loop reads CASSLLTGGGYEQYF. The CDR3 DNA sequence: TGTGCCAGCAGCTTGCTGACAGGCGGGGGTTACGAGCAGTACTTC.

The DNA for the CDR3 is TGCGCCAGCAGCCCCACAGTAGATCAGCCCCAGCATTTT. Protein sequence: CASSPTVDQPQHF. The chain links TRBV5-1 to TRBJ1-5; D call uncertain. The CDR3 contains 13 residues. V dropped 4 bases and J dropped 5 bases, with 10 bases sitting between them. Germline V gives CDR1 SGHRS, CDR2 YFSETQ.

The chain joins TRBV5-1 to TRBJ2-7, with TRBD1 matching over 8 bases. V shed 7 bases and J 6 bases; nucleotides not matched to a gene: 9. CDR1 SGHRS and CDR2 YFSETQ come from the germline V gene. CDR3 length equals 13 residues. Here the CDR3 DNA reads TGCGCCAGCGACTCCGGGACAGGAGTCGAGCAGTACTTC. The encoded protein is CASDSGTGVEQYF.

This clone was seen many times. The chain carries TRBV4-1 and TRBJ1-1; possibly TRBD1 for D (6 bases). Deletions cut 4 bases from V and 4 bases from J, with 16 bases between. Germline values: CDR1 MGHRA, CDR2 YSYEKL. The CDR3 runs to 15 residues. In DNA form, the CDR3 reads TGCGCCAGCAGCCTTCCCGGGTTCAGGGGCACTGAAGCTTTCTTT. Protein sequence: CASSLPGFRGTEAFF.

This clone occurred many times. Additional DNA sequences in this sample encode the identical CDR3. This rearrangement joins TRBV10-3 to TRBJ2-3; D tentatively fits TRBD1 or TRBD2 (5 bases each). Trimming shortened V by 2 bases and J by 6 bases, and 21 bases separated the two germline ends. CDR1 ENHRY and CDR2 SYGVKD come from the germline V gene. CDR3 length: 17 amino acids. The CDR3 region has the DNA TGTGCCATCAGTGAGGTGTGGGGACCCCCCAACACGGATACGCAGTATTTT. This codes for CAISEVWGPPNTDTQYF.

This sequence joins TRBV9 and TRBJ2-1, with 14 bases aligning to TRBD2. From germline, CDR1 is SGDLS and CDR2 YYNGEE. The CDR3 totals 16 residues. The V and J ends lost 0 bases and 7 bases, in that order; junction bases with no gene match: 3. The CDR3 here is CASSVEGLAGANEQFF. CDR3 DNA sequence: TGTGCCAGCAGCGTAGAGGGACTAGCGGGAGCTAATGAGCAGTTCTTC.

This clone showed up many times. Other DNA sequences of this sample code for an identical CDR3. The V and J genes are TRBV4-3 and TRBJ1-2; D is possibly TRBD1 (5 bases). V gave up 5 bases and J gave up 2 bases, with 9 bases separating them. Per germline, CDR1 LGHNA and CDR2 YSLEER. CDR3 length: 13 residues. CDR3 in DNA: TGCGCCAGCAGCTCGACAGTAAACTATGGCTACACCTTC. As protein: CASSSTVNYGYTF.

A remark on this clone: The germline gene is not matched at one end of the junction; a read error may be the cause. This chain uses TRBV30 with TRBJ1-1; possible D gene TRBD1, 5 bases. Germline CDR1 and CDR2: GTSNPN and SVGIG (reference sequence). The CDR3 consists of 13 residues. CDR3 loop: CAWSVRGDTGAFF. The CDR3 nucleotides read TGTGCCTGGAGTGTAAGGGGAGACACTGGAGCTTTCTTT.

The rearrangement joins TRBV5-4 to TRBJ2-3; D is possibly TRBD2 (6 bases). There are 15 residues in the CDR3. Per germline, CDR1 SGHNT and CDR2 YYREEE (reference sequence). Trimming removed 0 bases at V and 2 bases at J, with 10 bases between. CDR3 residues: CASSLAGRFTDTQYF. The CDR3 coding sequence is TGTGCCAGCAGCTTGGCAGGGAGGTTCACAGATACGCAGTATTTT.

The gene calls are TRBV28 and TRBJ1-5; D unclear. The CDR3 has 14 residues. Germline-derived CDR1 and CDR2 are MDHEN and SYDVKM. V shed 3 bases and J shed 4 bases, with 10 bases lying between them. CDR3: CASSFNLPNQPQHF. CDR3 in DNA: TGTGCCAGCAGTTTCAACCTTCCTAATCAGCCCCAGCATTTT. Full variable domain (missing parts from reference TRBV28 and TRBJ1-5): DVKVTQSSRYLVKRTGEKVFLECVQDMDHENMFWYRQDPGLGLRLIYFSYDVKMKEKGDIPEGYSVSREKKERFSLILESASTNQTSMYLCASSFNLPNQPQHFGDGTRLSIL.

This chain links TRBV28 with TRBJ1-2, with D unclear. V lost 6 bases and J lost 0, with 8 bases in between. This CDR3 comprises 13 residues. The V gene's germline CDR1 is MDHEN and CDR2 SYDVKM. The CDR3 region is CASSSPSNYGYTF. In DNA form, the CDR3 reads TGTGCCAGCAGCTCGCCATCTAACTATGGCTACACCTTC.

The chain joins TRBV19 to TRBJ1-3; no clear D. The length of the CDR3 is 16 residues. Germline assignment: CDR1 LNHDA and CDR2 SQIVND (reference sequence). V was shortened by 6 bases and J by 0 bases, with 15 bases between the two germline ends. The CDR3 DNA sequence: TGTGCCAGTAGCGGTGAACAGCGCAACTCTGGAAACACCATATATTTT. This translates into CASSGEQRNSGNTIYF.

This clone showed up just a few times. This rearrangement joins TRBV19 to TRBJ2-7, with 8 bases matching TRBD1. Germline trimming cut 5 bases from V and 5 bases from J; bases unmatched to any gene: 8. The CDR3 covers 14 residues. The V gene's germline CDR1 is LNHDA and CDR2 SQIVND (reference sequence). The CDR3 DNA follows: TGTGCCAGTAGTCCGTGGACAGGGCCCAACGAGCAGTACTTC. This translates into CASSPWTGPNEQYF. The full variable domain, in which reference TRBV19 and TRBJ2-7 provide the parts outside the CDR3, is DGGITQSPKYLFRKEGQNVTLSCEQNLNHDAMYWYRQDPGQGLRLIYYSQIVNDFQKGDIAEGYSVSREKKESFPLTVTSAQKNPTAFYLCASSPWTGPNEQYFGPGTRLTVT.

The sample holds a few counts of this clone. This sequence may be a read error, since a much larger clone differs from it by one base. The gene calls are TRBV28 and TRBJ2-5; D might be TRBD2 (6 bases). Trimming shortened V by 8 bases and J by 0 bases, and 7 bases separated the two germline ends. The CDR3 is 12 amino acids. Germline CDR1 and CDR2: MDHEN and SYDVKM. Written as DNA, the CDR3 is TGTGCCAGCCGGGGGTACCAAGAGACCCAGTACTTC. Translating it yields CASRGYQETQYF. The variable domain in full, with the rest retrieved from reference TRBV28 and TRBJ2-5, is DVKVTQSSRYLVKRTGEKVFLECVQDMDHENMFWYRQDPGLGLRLIYFSYDVKMKEKGDIPEGYSVSREKKERFSLILESASTNQTSMYLCASRGYQETQYFGPGTRLLVL.

The rearrangement links TRBV18 to TRBJ2-2; possibly TRBD2 for D (6 bases). V dropped 6 bases and J dropped 7 bases, with 12 bases sitting between them. The V gene's germline CDR1 is KGHSH and CDR2 LQKENI. This CDR3 has 13 amino acids. Here the CDR3 DNA reads TGTGCCAGCTCTGGTGGCGGGATCGGGGAGCTGTTTTTT. Protein product: CASSGGGIGELFF.